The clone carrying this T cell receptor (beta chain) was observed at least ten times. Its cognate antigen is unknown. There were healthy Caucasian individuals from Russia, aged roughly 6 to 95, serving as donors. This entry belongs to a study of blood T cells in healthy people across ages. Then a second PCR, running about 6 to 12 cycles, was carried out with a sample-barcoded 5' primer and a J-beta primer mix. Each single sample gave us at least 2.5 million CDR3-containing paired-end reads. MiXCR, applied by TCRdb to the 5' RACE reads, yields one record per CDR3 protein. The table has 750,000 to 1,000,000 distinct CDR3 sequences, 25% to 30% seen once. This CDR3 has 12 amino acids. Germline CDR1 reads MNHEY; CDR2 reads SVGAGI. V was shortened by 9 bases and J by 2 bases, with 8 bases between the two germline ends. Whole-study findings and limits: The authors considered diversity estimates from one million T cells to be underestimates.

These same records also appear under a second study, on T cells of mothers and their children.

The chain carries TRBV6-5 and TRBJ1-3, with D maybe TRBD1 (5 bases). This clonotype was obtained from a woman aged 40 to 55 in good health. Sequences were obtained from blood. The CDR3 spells CASSTAGNTIYF. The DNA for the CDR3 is TGTGCCAGTTCGACAGCTGGAAACACCATATATTTT.